A single sample gave rise to the 26 T cell receptor beta chains below, sequenced in a study of blood T cells in healthy people across ages. The authors ran a second PCR of about 7 to 11 cycles using a sample-barcoded 5' primer and a J-beta primer mix. TCRdb fed the 5' RACE reads into MiXCR, producing one record per CDR3 protein. The sample has over 1,500,000 distinct CDR3 sequences, 30% to 40% seen once. The sequenced sample was blood. The receptors were gathered from a human donor in good health.

The gene calls are TRBV2 and TRBJ2-3, with 10 bases lining up with TRBD1. V was clipped by 1 base and J by 6 bases; unmatched bases: 10. This CDR3 contains 17 residues. CDR1 SNHLY and CDR2 FYNNEI come from the germline V gene. The CDR3 coding sequence is TGTGCCAGCAGTGAAGAGGAAGGGACAGGGGCCCCGGATACGCAGTATTTT. Its translation: CASSEEEGTGAPDTQYF. Full variable domain (missing parts from reference TRBV2 and TRBJ2-3): EPEVTQTPSHQVTQMGQEVILRCVPISNHLYFYWYRQILGQKVEFLVSFYNNEISEKSEIFDDQFSVERPDGSNFTLKIRSTKLEDSAMYFCASSEEEGTGAPDTQYFGPGTRLTVL.

This clonotype has a single count. V usage is TRBV7-7 and J usage is TRBJ1-4; weak D call: TRBD1 (5 bases). The CDR3 loop spans 18 amino acids. With 2 bases removed from V and 5 bases from J, the gap between germline ends came to 21 bases. Germline V gives CDR1 SSHAT, CDR2 FNYEAQ (reference sequence). CDR3 in DNA: TGTGCCAGCAGCTTATCAGGGACGGTTTTTCACACAAATGAAAAACTGTTTTTT. This translates into CASSLSGTVFHTNEKLFF.

The V and J genes are TRBV4-1 and TRBJ1-6, with 9 bases matching TRBD1. V was clipped by 1 base and J by 10 bases; unmatched bases: 5. Germline V CDR1 and CDR2: MGHRA, YSYEKL. CDR3 size: 15 residues. CDR3 protein: CASSQGDRDASPLHF. The CDR3 region has the DNA TGCGCCAGCAGCCAAGGGGACAGGGACGCCTCACCCCTCCACTTT.

The CDR3 DNA is TGTGCCAGCAGTTGGGTAGGGGGAAAATACAATGAGCAGTTCTTC. Translated: CASSWVGGKYNEQFF. The chain recombines TRBV28 with TRBJ2-1; D is perhaps TRBD1 (6 bases). The CDR3 sequence is 15 residues long. Germline assignment: CDR1 MDHEN and CDR2 SYDVKM. V was shortened by 4 bases and J by 4 bases, with 14 bases between the two germline ends.

The V and J genes are TRBV20-1 and TRBJ2-3, with TRBD2 identical over 10 bases. The CDR3 extends over 15 amino acids. Germline trimming cut 6 bases from V and 2 bases from J; bases unmatched to any gene: 8. From germline, CDR1 is DFQATT and CDR2 SNEGSKA (reference sequence). The CDR3 DNA reads as TGCAGTGCCAGCCTAAGCGGGGGGGACACAGATACGCAGTATTTT. Protein: CSASLSGGDTDTQYF.

DNA of the CDR3: TGCAGTGCTAGACCTGAGGCGGGACTTGGAGGCTACAATGAGCAGTTCTTC. Translating gives CSARPEAGLGGYNEQFF. The chain uses TRBV20-1 and TRBJ2-1; D possibly corresponds to TRBD2 (6 bases). Germline loops: CDR1 DFQATT, CDR2 SNEGSKA (reference sequence). Trimming pared 2 bases from V and 3 bases from J, leaving 20 bases between. The length of the CDR3 is 17 residues.

The chain has TRBV11-2 and TRBJ2-1, with D possibly matching TRBD1 (6 bases). V shed 5 bases and J shed 0 bases, with 14 bases lying between them. The CDR3 contains 16 residues. Per the germline V gene, CDR1 is SGHAT and CDR2 is FQNNGV. The CDR3 spells CASSPSGQFSYNEQFF. CDR3 in DNA: TGTGCCAGCAGCCCCTCAGGACAGTTCTCCTACAATGAGCAGTTCTTC.

In its sample, this clonotype was seen a few times. V and J are TRBV5-1 and TRBJ2-3, with 8 bases aligning to TRBD1. CDR1 is SGHRS and CDR2 is YFSETQ in the germline V gene. V lost 5 bases to trimming and J lost 3 bases; unmatched junction nucleotides: 5. The CDR3 is 14 residues long. CDR3 in DNA: TGCGCCAGCAGGATGGACAGGGTAACAGATACGCAGTATTTT. Its translation: CASRMDRVTDTQYF. The full variable domain, rest sourced from reference TRBV5-1 and TRBJ2-3, is KAGVTQTPRYLIKTRGQQVTLSCSPISGHRSVSWYQQTPGQGLQFLFEYFSETQRNKGNFPGRFSGRQFSNSRSEMNVSTLELGDSALYLCASRMDRVTDTQYFGPGTRLTVL.

This clonotype was seen a handful of times. This chain's CDR3 is CASSLGSTGVQYF. The CDR3 DNA reads TGTGCCAGCAGTCTCGGGAGTACGGGCGTGCAGTACTTC. The chain links TRBV28 to TRBJ2-7, with D possibly TRBD2 on 6 matching bases. The CDR3 consists of 13 residues. Germline V gives CDR1 MDHEN, CDR2 SYDVKM. V lost 5 bases, J lost 9 bases, and 17 bases lay in between.

The J gene is TRBJ2-7, the V gene TRBV15; 13 bases agree with TRBD2. This CDR3 is built from 15 residues. V lost 1 base and J lost 3; bases outside the gene matches: 0. Germline V gene sequence: CDR1 LNHNV, CDR2 YYDKDF (reference sequence). CDR3 protein: CATSRGTSGSYEQYF. The CDR3 DNA is TGTGCCACCAGCAGAGGGACTAGCGGGAGCTACGAGCAGTACTTC.

This clonotype has just a few counts. This chain joins TRBV29-1 and TRBJ1-2; 7 bases line up with TRBD1. The CDR3 totals 14 residues. J lost 8 bases, V lost 4 bases, and 13 bases had no gene match. Germline lookup yields CDR1 SQVTM and CDR2 ANQGSEA. CDR3 amino acids: CSVAQLGQDGGYTF. The CDR3 nucleotides are TGCAGCGTTGCCCAACTCGGACAGGACGGCGGCTACACCTTC.

This sequence joins TRBV9 and TRBJ2-3; D possibly matches TRBD1 or TRBD2 (5 bases each). The germline V and J ends were trimmed by 0 bases and 6 bases, with 8 bases remaining between them. The CDR3 has 13 amino acids. Germline V gene data show CDR1 as SGDLS and CDR2 as YYNGEE. CDR3 amino acids: CASSVGDGDTQYF. The CDR3, as DNA: TGTGCCAGCAGCGTAGGGGACGGGGATACGCAGTATTTT.

This clonotype has just a few counts. The chain couples TRBV20-1 to TRBJ2-3; D is unclear. Per germline, CDR1 DFQATT and CDR2 SNEGSKA (reference sequence). This CDR3 is built from 15 residues. Trimming removed 0 bases at V and 1 base at J, with 11 bases between. This chain's CDR3 is CSARETGLGTDTQYF. The CDR3 DNA reads as TGCAGTGCTAGAGAGACGGGCTTGGGCACAGATACGCAGTATTTT.

The rearrangement links TRBV20-1 to TRBJ1-6; tentatively, D is TRBD1 (5 bases). Germline CDR1 and CDR2: DFQATT and SNEGSKA (reference sequence). The CDR3 covers 12 residues. V was trimmed by 0 bases and J by 9 bases, leaving 6 bases between them. CDR3 in amino acids: CSAREGVSPLHF. In DNA, the CDR3 is TGCAGTGCTAGAGAGGGGGTTTCACCCCTCCACTTT.

The CDR3 DNA sequence: TGTGCCAGCAGCTTACTACAGGGAAGGGGCAATCAGCCCCAGCATTTT. The encoded protein is CASSLLQGRGNQPQHF. The V call is TRBV7-2, the J call TRBJ1-5, with D tentatively TRBD1 (6 bases). Trimming cost V 2 bases and J 2 bases, with 13 bases left between them. The CDR3 consists of 16 residues. CDR1 SGHTA and CDR2 FQGNSA come from the germline V gene. Full variable domain (rest looked up from reference TRBV7-2 and TRBJ1-5): GAGVSQSPSNKVTEKGKDVELRCDPISGHTALYWYRQSLGQGLEFLIYFQGNSAPDKSGLPSDRFSAERTGGSVSTLTIQRTQQEDSAVYLCASSLLQGRGNQPQHFGDGTRLSIL.

This clonotype was observed once. The V call is TRBV20-1, the J call TRBJ2-7; 7 positions agree with TRBD1. Germline V gives CDR1 DFQATT, CDR2 SNEGSKA (reference sequence). Losses at the gene ends were 6 bases for V and 3 bases for J; bases not matched to a gene: 14. This CDR3 is built from 15 residues. The CDR3 DNA follows: TGCAGTGCGAAGCAACCGGGACAGATATTCTACGAGCAGTACTTC. It specifies CSAKQPGQIFYEQYF.

The chain uses TRBV6-1 and TRBJ1-1, with D perhaps TRBD1 (5 bases). Germline loops: CDR1 MNHNS, CDR2 SASEGT. Trimming left V 8 bases short and J 2 bases short, with 15 bases between. The length of the CDR3 is 14 residues. The CDR3 sequence: CASQPGRTNTEAFF. CDR3 sequence (DNA): TGTGCCAGCCAGCCGGGACGAACAAACACTGAAGCTTTCTTT.

This sequence joins TRBV4-3 and TRBJ2-3, with TRBD2 identical over 12 bases. Germline values: CDR1 LGHNA, CDR2 YSLEER. The CDR3 contains 17 residues. Trimming took 0 bases from V and 6 from J; bases not matched to a gene: 7. The CDR3 region is CASSQDALAGGLDTQYF. In DNA form, the CDR3 reads TGCGCCAGCAGCCAAGATGCGCTAGCGGGGGGGCTGGATACGCAGTATTTT.

The CDR3 here is CASSPGRVKLSEQYF. The CDR3 nucleotides are TGTGCCAGCAGCCCCGGGAGGGTAAAACTATCCGAGCAGTACTTC. This chain uses TRBV7-2 with TRBJ2-7, with TRBD2 matching 8 bases. Germline loops: CDR1 SGHTA, CDR2 FQGNSA. This CDR3 spans 15 amino acids. V gave up 5 bases and J gave up 6 bases; unmatched junction bases: 12.

This sequence joins TRBV7-2 and TRBJ1-6; the D gene is possibly TRBD1 (5 bases). CDR1 and CDR2 (germline): SGHTA, FQGNSA. Between the trimmed V and J ends, which lost 5 bases and 9 bases, there was a span of 14 bases. CDR3 size: 14 residues. The CDR3 region is CASSPPGSGSPLHF. As DNA, the CDR3 is TGTGCCAGCAGCCCCCCAGGGAGTGGTTCACCCCTCCACTTT. The full variable domain, completed using reference TRBV7-2 and TRBJ1-6, is GAGVSQSPSNKVTEKGKDVELRCDPISGHTALYWYRQSLGQGLEFLIYFQGNSAPDKSGLPSDRFSAERTGGSVSTLTIQRTQQEDSAVYLCASSPPGSGSPLHFGNGTRLTVT.

The V gene is TRBV9, the J gene TRBJ2-5; D is unclear. TRBJ2-7 matches the DNA end more closely, so the J call is doubtful. Germline CDR1 is SGDLS and CDR2 is YYNGEE. The CDR3 is 14 residues long. The CDR3 here is CASSVGNSAYEQYF. CDR3 sequence (DNA): TGTGCCAGCAGCGTGGGGAATTCAGCCTACGAGCAGTACTTC.

This clonotype was recorded a few times. The V call is TRBV7-8, the J call TRBJ1-2, with 7 bases matching TRBD1. Losses at the gene ends were 0 bases for V and 6 bases for J; bases not matched to a gene: 4. Germline CDR1 SGHVS, CDR2 FQNEAQ. The CDR3 contains 14 residues. CDR3 protein: CASSLAIQGNGYTF. CDR3 DNA: TGTGCCAGCAGCTTAGCGATACAGGGGAATGGCTACACCTTC.

This clonotype has only one observation. V gene TRBV7-2 combines with J gene TRBJ2-1, with TRBD1 matching over 10 bases. With 1 base clipped from V and 4 bases from J, the junction kept 7 bases outside the gene matches. The CDR3 runs to 17 residues. Per the germline V gene, CDR1 is SGHTA and CDR2 is FQGNSA. The CDR3 DNA is TGTGCCAGCAGCTTAGGGGGGACAGGGGCCATATACAATGAGCAGTTCTTC. Its translation is CASSLGGTGAIYNEQFF.

This clonotype was seen a handful of times. The chain has TRBV6-2 or TRBV6-3 and TRBJ1-1; a possible D gene is TRBD1 (6 bases). There are 14 residues in the CDR3. The V and J ends lost 0 bases and 3 bases respectively, with 8 bases between them. CDR1 and CDR2 (germline): MNHEY, SVGEGT. The CDR3 loop is CASSYSEGDTEAFF. In nucleotides, the CDR3 is TGTGCCAGCAGTTACTCCGAGGGGGACACTGAAGCTTTCTTT.

CDR3 coding DNA: TGTGCCAGCAGCCAAGACCCAAGACGGGGAATAGCGGATTCCCGCAATCAGCCCCAGCATTTT. Translated: CASSQDPRRGIADSRNQPQHF. The chain couples TRBV4-2 to TRBJ1-5; D is unresolved. V lost 0 bases and J 2 bases, leaving 26 bases between the germline ends. Germline V CDR1 and CDR2: LGHNA, YNFKEQ. The CDR3 sequence is 21 residues long.

The sample holds one count of this clonotype. This may come from a read error, since a much larger clone is one base off. This chain uses TRBV9 with TRBJ2-3; 10 bases match TRBD1. The germline CDR1 and CDR2 sequences are SGDLS and YYNGEE. The CDR3 is made up of 16 amino acids. With 0 bases clipped from V and 1 base from J, the junction kept 2 bases outside the gene matches. The DNA of the CDR3 is TGTGCCAGCAGCGTAGCCGGGACAGGGGGCACAGATACGCAGTATTTT. Protein: CASSVAGTGGTDTQYF.